Listed below are T cell receptor beta chains from one sample, sequenced in a study of blood T cell repertoires in COVID-19. Some clones are missing from TCRdb's copy, which holds only in-frame ones; the method was immunoSEQ multiplex PCR. Of 45,000 to 60,000 clones listed, almost 85% are singletons. The source material was peripheral blood. All receptors come from a woman aged 80 or over with acute or convalescent COVID-19. Each CDR3 is given with its conserved first and last residue. The D gene is left open where the match is weak. Clone size is not always given. Where it is, it says once, few, many or a class for expanded clones.

TRBV5-1,TRBJ2-7,-,TRBD2,TGCGCCAGCAGCGACGGGACTAGCGGGGGGCTCGGGCAGTACTTC,CASSDGTSGGLGQYF
TRBV28,TRBJ2-7,-,TRBD2,TGTGCCAGCATTCGGGGGGGTACCTACGAGCAGTACTTC,CASIRGGTYEQYF
TRBV21-1,TRBJ2-3,-,-,TGTGCCAGCAGCAAAGCGCGAAAGGGGACAGATACGCAGTATTTT,CASSKARKGTDTQYF
TRBV28,TRBJ1-2,-,TRBD1,TGTGCCAGCAGTAAATCGGGACAGGGATATGGCTACACCTTC,CASSKSGQGYGYTF
TRBV5-1,TRBJ2-1,-,TRBD1,TGCGCCAGCGTCCGGGACAGGGTGGTGAATGAGCAGTTCTTC,CASVRDRVVNEQFF
TRBV5-8,TRBJ1-3,-,-,TGTGCCAGCAGCTTACAGGGCTCTGGAAACACCATATATTTT,CASSLQGSGNTIYF
TRBV5-6,TRBJ2-6,once,TRBD1,TGTGCCAGCAGTTATACAGGGGACGGGGCCAACGTCCTGACTTTC,CASSYTGDGANVLTF
TRBV10-3,TRBJ2-7,-,-,TGTGCCATCAGTGAGTTGGGGGGGCGTGGTGAGCAGTACTTC,CAISELGGRGEQYF
TRBV9,TRBJ2-3,-,TRBD2,TGTGCCAGCAGCGTAATAGGGCGGGAGGCCGATACGCAGTATTTT,CASSVIGREADTQYF
TRBV27,TRBJ2-7,-,TRBD2,TGTGCCAGCAGTTTATCTAGCGGGGGCTACGAGCAGTACTTC,CASSLSSGGYEQYF
TRBV2,TRBJ1-2,-,-,TGTGCCAGCAGTGAGATGCGTTCAAATGGCTACACCTTC,CASSEMRSNGYTF
TRBV5-6,TRBJ2-4,-,-,TGTGCCAGCAGCCTGACAGTGTTACTAGCCAAAAACATTCAGTACTTC,CASSLTVLLAKNIQYF
TRBV20-1,TRBJ2-3,-,-,TGCAGTGCTAGTAACCCGCGGAAGTTAGATACGCAGTATTTT,CSASNPRKLDTQYF
TRBV6-5,TRBJ2-5,-,-,TGTGCCAGCAGTTCACAGGGTCGAGAGACCCAGTACTTC,CASSSQGRETQYF
TRBV4-1,TRBJ2-7,many,TRBD1,TGCGCCAGCAGCCCAGGGAACCGGGACAGGGACCACGAGCAGTACTTC,CASSPGNRDRDHEQYF
TRBV29-1,TRBJ1-5,-,-,TGCAGCGTACAAGAACAGGGCTGGCAGCCCCAGCATTTT,CSVQEQGWQPQHF
TRBV5-1,TRBJ2-1,-,TRBD2,TGCGCCAGCAGCTTGACTAGCGGGAGCTTGAATGAGCAGTTCTTC,CASSLTSGSLNEQFF
TRBV5-1,TRBJ1-6,-,TRBD1,TGCGCCAGCAGCGGATCGACAGGGGACAATTCACCCCTCCACTTT,CASSGSTGDNSPLHF
TRBV24-1,TRBJ2-2,-,-,TGTGCCACCAGTGACACGGACGGACCGGGAGCCGGGGAGCTGTTTTTT,CATSDTDGPGAGELFF
TRBV5-4,TRBJ1-2,-,-,TGTGCCAGCAGCTTGGACCCAGGGAGGGGGTCTAACTATGGCTACACCTTC,CASSLDPGRGSNYGYTF
TRBV4-1,TRBJ2-7,-,-,TGCGCCAGCAGCCAAGTGGGGGCTCCTGTGGAGCAGTACTTC,CASSQVGAPVEQYF
TRBV7-2,TRBJ2-5,once,TRBD2,TGTGCCAGCGAGTTGAGCGGGGGCGGAGAGACCCAGTACTTC,CASELSGGGETQYF
TRBV10-2,TRBJ2-1,-,TRBD2,TGCGCCAGCAGTGTCAGAGCGGGAACCTCTAATGAGCAGTTCTTC,CASSVRAGTSNEQFF
TRBV9,TRBJ2-3,-,-,TGTGCCAGCAGCGTAGAAGCAGGGGCCACAGATACGCAGTATTTT,CASSVEAGATDTQYF
TRBV7-6,TRBJ2-3,-,TRBD2,TGTGCCAGCAGCTTAGTACTAGCGGCTACAGATACGCAGTATTTT,CASSLVLAATDTQYF
TRBV5-8,TRBJ1-4,-,-,TGTGCCAGCAGCTTGGAAACCGACAGGCGTACTGAAAAACTGTTTTTT,CASSLETDRRTEKLFF
TRBV18,TRBJ1-2,-,-,TGTGCCAGCTCACCGAGGACACCTTTGGCTGGCTACACCTTC,CASSPRTPLAGYTF
TRBV5-4,TRBJ1-3,-,-,TGTGCCAGCAGCTTACCGGGAGGAAACACCATATATTTT,CASSLPGGNTIYF